This TCR beta chain was identified during a study of identical twins. Of note for this clonotype: What it binds is unknown.

TCRdb itself ran the 5' RACE reads through MiXCR, one entry per CDR3 protein. The table records approximately 700,000 distinct CDR3 sequences, 6% to 6.5% of them present only once. Germline V gene lookup returns CDR1 DFQATT and CDR2 SNEGSKA (reference sequence). V dropped 5 bases and J dropped 6 bases, with 19 bases sitting between them. This CDR3 comprises 14 residues. Study-level points and caveats: In zero-insertion analyses, partial confounding could arise from invariant MAIT and iNKT cells.

Sample: naive T cells sorted from blood. The TCR originated in a man aged 18 to 30 in good health. V gene TRBV20-1 combines with J gene TRBJ1-1, with D hard to call. The CDR3, as DNA: TGCAGTGCTGCCCCACTCCCGGGGATCCCTGAAGCTTTCTTT. This codes for CSAAPLPGIPEAFF.